The subject of this entry is one T cell receptor (beta chain). Its antigen is unidentified. The sample originates from a study of vaccination effects on CD4 cells after COVID-19. As for the study in general: ViraFEST used viral peptide pools to expand antigen-specific CD4+ T cells before sequencing.

Cultured cells yielded isolated CD4+ T cells after approximately nine days. Each culture had half its medium swapped for IL-2 medium on days 3 and 7. The assay was immunoSEQ multiplex PCR, and TCRdb's table has in-frame clones only and misses some. This repertoire shows roughly 68,000 clones, under 85% found once; its top ten account for less than 25%. The CDR3 is 13 residues long. CDR1 SGHNT and CDR2 YYREEE come from the germline V gene (reference sequence). V lost 2 bases and J 6 bases, leaving 8 bases between the germline ends. This material consisted of CD4+ T cells from PBMCs cultured without peptide, taken before COVID-19 vaccination. The clonotype originates from a human donor who had a prior SARS-CoV-2 infection. This sequence joins TRBV5-4 and TRBJ2-2; no definite D call. The CDR3 loop reads CASSFVIPGELFF. CDR3 sequence (DNA): TGTGCCAGCAGCTTTGTAATACCCGGGGAGCTGTTTTTT. The full variable domain, with the rest looked up from reference TRBV5-4 and TRBJ2-2, is ETGVTQSPTHLIKTRGQQVTLRCSSQSGHNTVSWYQQALGQGPQFIFQYYREEENGRGNFPPRFSGLQFPNYSSELNVNALELDDSALYLCASSFVIPGELFFGEGSRLTVL.